This T cell receptor beta chain was sequenced during a study of T cells in Graves' hyperthyroidism and ophthalmopathy. This clonotype appeared many times. Antigen unknown. Study results and limitations: A model built on 13 V-J features separated ophthalmopathy from stable hyperthyroidism. Before onset, by a median of approximately 6.8 months, the model predicted ophthalmopathy.

Deletions cut 6 bases from V and 1 base from J, with 14 bases between. The CDR3 is made up of 15 amino acids. Germline V lookup: CDR1 SGHAT, CDR2 FQNNGV. RNA transcripts gave rise to amplified TCR beta CDR3 regions. First-round RT-PCR targeting the TCR CDR3 was performed with the HTBI primer set. TCRdb re-analysed the multiplex PCR reads in MiXCR, keeping a single row per CDR3 protein. The top ten clones hold less than 50% of a sample with around 110,000 distinct CDR3 sequences, around a sixth of them seen once. This TCR came from a woman aged 50 to 60 with Graves' hyperthyroidism. The sequencing input was blood. The J gene is TRBJ2-3, the V gene TRBV11-2; D call uncertain. CDR3 nucleotides: TGTGCCAGCAGTCTCGGTGGGTCGGGCACAGATACGCAGTATTTT. This sequence encodes CASSLGGSGTDTQYF.